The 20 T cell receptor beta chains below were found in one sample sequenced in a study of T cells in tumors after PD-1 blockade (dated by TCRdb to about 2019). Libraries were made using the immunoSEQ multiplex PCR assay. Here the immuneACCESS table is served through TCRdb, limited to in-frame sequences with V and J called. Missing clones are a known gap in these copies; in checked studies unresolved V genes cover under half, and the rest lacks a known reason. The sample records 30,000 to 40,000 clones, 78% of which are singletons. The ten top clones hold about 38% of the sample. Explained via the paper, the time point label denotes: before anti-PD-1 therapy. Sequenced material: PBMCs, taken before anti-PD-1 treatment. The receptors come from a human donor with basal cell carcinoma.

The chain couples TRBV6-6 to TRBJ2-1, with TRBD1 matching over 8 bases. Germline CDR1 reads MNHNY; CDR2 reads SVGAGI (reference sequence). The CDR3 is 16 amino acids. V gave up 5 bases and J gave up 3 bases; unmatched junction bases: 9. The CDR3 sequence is CASSGYDRGFYNEQFF. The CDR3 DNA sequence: TGTGCCAGCAGTGGATACGACAGGGGATTCTACAATGAGCAGTTCTTC.

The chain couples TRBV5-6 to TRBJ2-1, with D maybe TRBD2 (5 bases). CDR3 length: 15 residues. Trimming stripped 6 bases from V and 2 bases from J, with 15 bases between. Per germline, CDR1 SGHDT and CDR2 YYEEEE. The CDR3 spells CASNPSLGTYNEQFF. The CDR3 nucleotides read TGTGCCAGCAACCCTAGCTTAGGGACCTACAATGAGCAGTTCTTC.

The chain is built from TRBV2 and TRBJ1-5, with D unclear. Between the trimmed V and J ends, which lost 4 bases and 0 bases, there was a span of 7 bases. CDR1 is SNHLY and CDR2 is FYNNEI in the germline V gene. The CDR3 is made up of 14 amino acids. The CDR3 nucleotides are TGTGCCAGCAGTGCGCAACTTAGCAATCAGCCCCAGCATTTT. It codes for CASSAQLSNQPQHF.

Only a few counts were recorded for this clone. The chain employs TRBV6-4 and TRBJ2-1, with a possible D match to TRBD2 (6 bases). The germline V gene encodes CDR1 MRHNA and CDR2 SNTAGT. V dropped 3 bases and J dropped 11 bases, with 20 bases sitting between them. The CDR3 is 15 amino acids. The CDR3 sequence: CASSEGGRGRGQQFF. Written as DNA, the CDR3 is TGTGCCAGCAGTGAGGGGGGACGGGGCCGCGGGCAGCAGTTCTTC.

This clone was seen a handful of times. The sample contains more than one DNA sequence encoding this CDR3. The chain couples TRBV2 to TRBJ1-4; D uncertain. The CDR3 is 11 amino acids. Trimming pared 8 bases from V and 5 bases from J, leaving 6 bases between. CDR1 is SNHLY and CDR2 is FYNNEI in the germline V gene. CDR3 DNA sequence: TGTGCCAGCTCCGAAAATGAAAAACTGTTTTTT. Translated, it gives CASSENEKLFF.

Here the CDR3 reads CAAAKEGKWNTEAFF. The CDR3 DNA follows: TGTGCAGCAGCAAAGGAGGGGAAATGGAACACTGAAGCTTTCTTT. The chain uses TRBV21-1 and TRBJ1-1. TRBV21-1 is a recognized pseudogene. There are 15 residues in the CDR3.

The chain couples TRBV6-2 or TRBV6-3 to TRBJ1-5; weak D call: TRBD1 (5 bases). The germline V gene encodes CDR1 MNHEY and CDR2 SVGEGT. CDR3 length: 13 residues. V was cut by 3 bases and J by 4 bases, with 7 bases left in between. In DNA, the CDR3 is TGTGCCAGCAGTTATGAGGGGAATCAGCCCCAGCATTTT. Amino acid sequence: CASSYEGNQPQHF.

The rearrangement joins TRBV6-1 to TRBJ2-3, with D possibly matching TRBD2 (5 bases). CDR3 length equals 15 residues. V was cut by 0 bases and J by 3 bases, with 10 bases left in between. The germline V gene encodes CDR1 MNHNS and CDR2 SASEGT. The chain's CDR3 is CASSEALPGTDTQYF. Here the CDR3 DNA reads TGTGCCAGCAGTGAAGCGCTTCCGGGGACAGATACGCAGTATTTT.

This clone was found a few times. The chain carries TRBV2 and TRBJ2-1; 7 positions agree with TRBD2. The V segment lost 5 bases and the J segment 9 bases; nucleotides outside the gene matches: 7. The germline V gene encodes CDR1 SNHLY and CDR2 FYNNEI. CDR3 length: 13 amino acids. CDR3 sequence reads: CASSYSRGGEQFF. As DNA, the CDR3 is TGTGCCAGCAGTTATAGTCGCGGGGGTGAGCAGTTCTTC.

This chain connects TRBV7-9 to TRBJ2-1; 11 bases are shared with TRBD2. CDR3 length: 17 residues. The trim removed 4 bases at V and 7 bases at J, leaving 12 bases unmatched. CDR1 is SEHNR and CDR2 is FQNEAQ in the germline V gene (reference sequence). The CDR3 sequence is CASSSLLSGRVGNEQFF. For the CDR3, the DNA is TGTGCCAGCAGCTCCCTCCTTAGCGGGAGGGTCGGAAATGAGCAGTTCTTC.

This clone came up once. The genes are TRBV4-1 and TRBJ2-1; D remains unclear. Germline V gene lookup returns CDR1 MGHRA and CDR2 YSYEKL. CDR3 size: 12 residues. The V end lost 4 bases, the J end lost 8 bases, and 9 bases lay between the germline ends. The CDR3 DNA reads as TGCGCCAGCAGCCCCCGACCGGATGAGCAGTTCTTC. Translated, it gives CASSPRPDEQFF.

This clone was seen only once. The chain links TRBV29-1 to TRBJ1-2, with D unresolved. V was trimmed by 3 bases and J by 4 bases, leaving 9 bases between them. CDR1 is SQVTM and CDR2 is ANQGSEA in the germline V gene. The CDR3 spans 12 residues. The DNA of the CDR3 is TGCAGCGTTGAGCGTGCCAGCTATGGCTACACCTTC. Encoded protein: CSVERASYGYTF.

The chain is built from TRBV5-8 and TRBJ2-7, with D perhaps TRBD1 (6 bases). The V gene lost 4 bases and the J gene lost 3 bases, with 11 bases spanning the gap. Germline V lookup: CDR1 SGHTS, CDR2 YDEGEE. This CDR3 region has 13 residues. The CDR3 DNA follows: TGTGCCAGCAGCCGACAGGCGTACTACGAGCAGTACTTC. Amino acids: CASSRQAYYEQYF. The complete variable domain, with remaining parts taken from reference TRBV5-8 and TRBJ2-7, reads EAGVTQSPTHLIKTRGQQATLRCSPISGHTSVYWYQQALGLGLQFLLWYDEGEERNRGNFPPRFSGRQFPNYSSELNVNALELEDSALYLCASSRQAYYEQYFGPGTRLTVT.

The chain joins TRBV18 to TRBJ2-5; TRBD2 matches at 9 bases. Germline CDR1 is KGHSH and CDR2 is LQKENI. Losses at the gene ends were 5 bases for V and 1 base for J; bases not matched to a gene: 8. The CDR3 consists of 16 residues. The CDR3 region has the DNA TGTGCCAGCTCATTACGGGGACTAGCTCCCCAAGAGACCCAGTACTTC. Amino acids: CASSLRGLAPQETQYF.

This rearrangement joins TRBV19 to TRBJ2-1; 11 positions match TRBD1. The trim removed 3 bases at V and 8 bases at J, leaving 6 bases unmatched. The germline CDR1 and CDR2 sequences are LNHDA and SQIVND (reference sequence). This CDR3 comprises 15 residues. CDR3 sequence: CASSIWRTGGDEQFF. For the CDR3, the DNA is TGTGCCAGTAGTATCTGGAGGACAGGGGGCGATGAGCAGTTCTTC.

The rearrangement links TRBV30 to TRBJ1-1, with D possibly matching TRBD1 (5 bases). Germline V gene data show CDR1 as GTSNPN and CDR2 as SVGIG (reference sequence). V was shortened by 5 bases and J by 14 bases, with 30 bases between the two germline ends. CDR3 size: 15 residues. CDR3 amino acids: CAWYGGTQLSFSEFF. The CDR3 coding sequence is TGTGCCTGGTACGGGGGGACGCAACTATCGTTTTCCGAGTTCTTT.

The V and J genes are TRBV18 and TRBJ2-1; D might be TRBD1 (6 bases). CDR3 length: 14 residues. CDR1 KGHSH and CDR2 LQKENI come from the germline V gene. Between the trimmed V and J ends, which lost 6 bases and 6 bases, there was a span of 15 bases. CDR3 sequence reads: CASSRDTGSNEQFF. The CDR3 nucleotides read TGTGCCAGCTCCCGGGATACAGGGTCCAATGAGCAGTTCTTC.

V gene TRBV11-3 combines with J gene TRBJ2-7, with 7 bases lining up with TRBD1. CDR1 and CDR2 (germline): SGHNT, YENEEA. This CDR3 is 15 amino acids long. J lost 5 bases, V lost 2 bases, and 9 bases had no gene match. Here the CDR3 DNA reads TGTGCCAGCAGCTTACCGGGACAGACCTCGCACGAGCAGTACTTC. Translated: CASSLPGQTSHEQYF. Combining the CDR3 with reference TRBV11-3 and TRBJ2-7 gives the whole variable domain EAGVVQSPRYKIIEKKQPVAFWCNPISGHNTLYWYLQNLGQGPELLIRYENEEAVDDSQLPKDRFSAERLKGVDSTLKIQPAELGDSAVYLCASSLPGQTSHEQYFGPGTRLTVT.

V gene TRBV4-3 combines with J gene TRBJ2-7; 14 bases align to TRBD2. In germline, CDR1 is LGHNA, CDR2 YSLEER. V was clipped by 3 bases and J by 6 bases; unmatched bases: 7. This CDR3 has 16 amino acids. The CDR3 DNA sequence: TGCGCCAGCAGCCAGGCGGGGACTAGCGGGAGAGGCGAGCAGTACTTC. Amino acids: CASSQAGTSGRGEQYF.

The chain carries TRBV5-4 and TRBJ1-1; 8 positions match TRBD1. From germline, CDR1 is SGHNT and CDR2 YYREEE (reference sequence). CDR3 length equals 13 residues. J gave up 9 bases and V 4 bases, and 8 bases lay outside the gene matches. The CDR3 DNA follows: TGTGCCAGCAGCCCGGACAGGGCGCGAAAAGCTTTCTTT. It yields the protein CASSPDRARKAFF.